The TCR beta chain described here comes from a study of cytomegalovirus exposure and HLA in healthy donors. With V trimmed by 5 bases and J by 4 bases, 6 bases remained unmatched. CDR1 is MNHEY and CDR2 is SMNVEV in the germline V gene (reference sequence). CDR3 length equals 14 residues. Primers included in the PCR were 60 Vbeta and 13 Jbeta primers. TCRdb keeps only in-frame clones here, not all; method: immunoSEQ multiplex PCR. This table holds 85,000 to 130,000 clones, approximately 80% found once. The TCR sequence derives from a man between 60 and 75 years old in good health and CMV-seronegative. V usage is TRBV27 and J usage is TRBJ2-7; 9 bases align to TRBD1. The sample was PBMCs. For the CDR3, the DNA is TGTGCCAGCAGTCCAAGGGACAGGGTATACGAGCAGTACTTC. Residues: CASSPRDRVYEQYF.